The 14 T cell receptor beta chains below were found in one sample sequenced in a study of T cell responses to AZD1222 COVID-19 vaccine. Method: immunoSEQ multiplex PCR; TCRdb's copy keeps in-frame clones and lacks some. The sample lists 95,000 to 150,000 clones; 90% were seen once. The sample here was peripheral blood, taken 28 days after the second dose of the MenACWY control vaccine. These receptors all come from an adult who received the MenACWY meningococcal vaccine as a control.

The J gene is TRBJ2-2, the V gene TRBV5-1, with D possibly TRBD1 on 6 matching bases. CDR3 size: 16 residues. Germline V gene sequence: CDR1 SGHRS, CDR2 YFSETQ. Trimming cost V 3 bases and J 5 bases, with 17 bases left between them. As DNA, the CDR3 is TGCGCCAGCAGCTCGGGTTCGGACAGTGGGACCGGGGAGCTGTTTTTT. Its translation: CASSSGSDSGTGELFF.

J is TRBJ2-7 and V is TRBV6-6; 11 bases fit TRBD1. V was clipped by 7 bases and J by 6 bases; unmatched bases: 8. CDR1 is MNHNY and CDR2 is SVGAGI in the germline V gene (reference sequence). The CDR3 is made up of 14 amino acids. The CDR3 DNA reads as TGTGCCAGCAACACACTGGACAGGGGGCGCGAGCAGTACTTC. Its translation: CASNTLDRGREQYF.

V usage is TRBV2 and J usage is TRBJ2-7; D may be TRBD2 (6 bases). The ends were cut back, 7 bases at V and 3 bases at J, with 13 bases in the middle. The CDR3 contains 13 residues. Per the germline V gene, CDR1 is SNHLY and CDR2 is FYNNEI. CDR3 DNA sequence: TGTGCCAGCACCGAGGAGGGAATCTACGAGCAGTACGTC. Translated, it gives CASTEEGIYEQYV.

The chain uses TRBV6-5 and TRBJ1-1, with D perhaps TRBD1 (6 bases). Germline V gene lookup returns CDR1 MNHEY and CDR2 SVGAGI. The CDR3 is made up of 13 amino acids. V was trimmed by 2 bases and J by 7 bases, leaving 11 bases between them. The CDR3 DNA follows: TGTGCCAGCAGTTACACGGGACACCTTGAAGCTTTCTTT. Protein product: CASSYTGHLEAFF.

The chain joins TRBV7-9 to TRBJ2-6; D might be TRBD1 (5 bases). Germline V gene sequence: CDR1 SEHNR, CDR2 FQNEAQ (reference sequence). There are 17 residues in the CDR3. Trimming shortened V by 3 bases and J by 1 base, and 13 bases separated the two germline ends. CDR3 DNA: TGTGCCAGCAGCTTCCAAGCCCCAGGGTCTGGGGCCAACGTCCTGACTTTC. Translation gives CASSFQAPGSGANVLTF.

This chain connects TRBV28 to TRBJ2-5; 8 bases map to TRBD2. V gave up 5 bases and J gave up 1 base; unmatched junction bases: 9. CDR3 length: 16 residues. The germline CDR1 and CDR2 sequences are MDHEN and SYDVKM. The CDR3 coding sequence is TGTGCCAGCAGTGGGACTAGAGAAAGAATCCAAGAGACCCAGTACTTC. Translating gives CASSGTRERIQETQYF.

The rearrangement links TRBV7-2 to TRBJ2-5; 7 nucleotides agree with TRBD2. This CDR3 is 15 amino acids long. CDR1 is SGHTA, CDR2 FQGNSA, per germline. V lost 2 bases and J lost 6; bases outside the gene matches: 9. CDR3 loop: CASSLSAGRVKTQYF. The CDR3 region has the DNA TGTGCCAGCAGCTTAAGTGCGGGGAGGGTTAAGACCCAGTACTTC.

The rearrangement links TRBV29-1 to TRBJ2-5; unclear D gene. Trimming stripped 3 bases from V and 5 bases from J, with 10 bases between. Germline V gene lookup returns CDR1 SQVTM and CDR2 ANQGSEA. This CDR3 is built from 12 residues. CDR3 nucleotides: TGCAGCGTTGAGTTTGGGGATGAGACCCAGTACTTC. It codes for CSVEFGDETQYF. The full variable domain, completed using reference TRBV29-1 and TRBJ2-5, is SAVISQKPSRDICQRGTSLTIQCQVDSQVTMMFWYRQQPGQSLTLIATANQGSEATYESGFVIDKFPISRPNLTFSTLTVSNMSPEDSSIYLCSVEFGDETQYFGPGTRLLVL.

The DNA of the CDR3 is TGTGCCAGCAGTTTGATCGGACAGGGCACCTACAATGAGCAGTTCTTC. Its translation: CASSLIGQGTYNEQFF. The gene calls are TRBV28 and TRBJ2-1, with TRBD1 matching 8 bases. The germline V gene encodes CDR1 MDHEN and CDR2 SYDVKM. The trim removed 3 bases at V and 2 bases at J, leaving 6 bases unmatched. The CDR3 covers 16 residues. Using reference TRBV28 and TRBJ2-1 for the parts outside the CDR3, the full variable domain is DVKVTQSSRYLVKRTGEKVFLECVQDMDHENMFWYRQDPGLGLRLIYFSYDVKMKEKGDIPEGYSVSREKKERFSLILESASTNQTSMYLCASSLIGQGTYNEQFFGPGTRLTVL.

The rearrangement links TRBV6-5 to TRBJ2-7; 8 bases agree with TRBD1. Trimming cost V 6 bases and J 0 bases; bases outside gene matches: 7. Germline loops: CDR1 MNHEY, CDR2 SVGAGI. This CDR3 spans 15 amino acids. The CDR3 spells CASRPDRGSSYEQYF. In DNA, the CDR3 is TGTGCCAGCAGACCAGACAGGGGTAGCTCCTACGAGCAGTACTTC.

The gene calls are TRBV18 and TRBJ1-2; 10 bases are shared with TRBD1. The CDR3 covers 16 residues. V trimming: 0 bases; J trimming: 7 bases; junction bases outside the gene matches: 8. CDR1 and CDR2 from the germline V gene are KGHSH and LQKENI. In nucleotides, the CDR3 is TGTGCCAGCTCACCACCGGGGGGACAGGGGTCTCGTGGCTACACCTTC. Protein: CASSPPGGQGSRGYTF.

This CDR3 is CASSQAQPVDYGYTF. For the CDR3, the DNA is TGCGCCAGCAGCCAAGCACAGCCGGTAGACTATGGCTACACCTTC. The V call is TRBV4-1, the J call TRBJ1-2; D is unclear. The CDR3 runs 15 residues. Germline values: CDR1 MGHRA, CDR2 YSYEKL. V was pared by 1 base and J by 3 bases, with 12 bases between.

This chain connects TRBV18 to TRBJ1-6; TRBD1 aligns across 7 bases. CDR3 length equals 15 residues. V lost 6 bases to trimming and J lost 7 bases; unmatched junction nucleotides: 9. Germline V lookup: CDR1 KGHSH, CDR2 LQKENI. As DNA, the CDR3 is TGTGCCAGCTCGGGGAGCCGGGACAGCAATTCACCCCTCCACTTT. It codes for CASSGSRDSNSPLHF.

This clone was counted between two and nine times. The rearrangement links TRBV4-2 to TRBJ2-4; the D gene could be TRBD1 or TRBD2 (5 bases each). The germline V and J ends were trimmed by 2 bases and 0 bases, with 20 bases remaining between them. CDR3 size: 19 residues. From germline, CDR1 is LGHNA and CDR2 YNFKEQ. The CDR3 DNA reads as TGTGCCAGCAGCCAACGAGGGGCAGGGAGTGGGGTAGCCAAAAACATTCAGTACTTC. Amino acid sequence: CASSQRGAGSGVAKNIQYF.